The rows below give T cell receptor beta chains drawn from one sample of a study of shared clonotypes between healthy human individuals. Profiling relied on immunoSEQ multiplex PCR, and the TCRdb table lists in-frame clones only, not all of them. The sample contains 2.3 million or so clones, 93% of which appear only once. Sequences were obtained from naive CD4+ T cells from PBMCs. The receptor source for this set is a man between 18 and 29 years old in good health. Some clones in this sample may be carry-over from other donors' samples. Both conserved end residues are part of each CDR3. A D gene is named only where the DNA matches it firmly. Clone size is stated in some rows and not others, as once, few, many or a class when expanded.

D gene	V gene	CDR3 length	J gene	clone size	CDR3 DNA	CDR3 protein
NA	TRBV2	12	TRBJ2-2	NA	TGTGCTGGGACGCCTGGGACCGGGGAGCTGTTTTTT	CAGTPGTGELFF
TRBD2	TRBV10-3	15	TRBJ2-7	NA	TGTGCCATCAGTGAGTCGGGACTAGTTAGTTACGAGCAGTACTTC	CAISESGLVSYEQYF
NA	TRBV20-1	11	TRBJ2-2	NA	TGCAGTGCTCAGGGGTTCGGGGAGCTGTTTTTT	CSAQGFGELFF
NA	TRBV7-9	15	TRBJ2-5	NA	TGTGCCAGCAGCTTAATTGGACAACCCACGGAGACCCAGTACTTC	CASSLIGQPTETQYF
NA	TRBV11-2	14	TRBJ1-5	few	TGTGCCAGCAGCGTGACGAATAGCAATCAGCCCCAGCATTTT	CASSVTNSNQPQHF
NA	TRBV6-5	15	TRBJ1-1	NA	TGTGCCAGCTACAGGGAGTGGGGGCGGTCGACTGAAGCTTTCTTT	CASYREWGRSTEAFF
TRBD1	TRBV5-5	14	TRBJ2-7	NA	TGTGCCAGCAGCTCGACCGGGACAGGGGGCGAGCAGTACTTC	CASSSTGTGGEQYF
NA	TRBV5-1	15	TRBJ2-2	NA	TGCGCCAGCAGCTTAAACGGAGGGGGCACCGGGGAGCTGTTTTTT	CASSLNGGGTGELFF
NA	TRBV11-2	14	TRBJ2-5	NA	TGTGCCAGCAGCTCCCGTTCGGCCCAAGAGACCCAGTACTTC	CASSSRSAQETQYF
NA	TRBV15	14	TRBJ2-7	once	TGTGCCACCAGCCCCCTTGGGAACTTCTACGAGCAGTACTTC	CATSPLGNFYEQYF
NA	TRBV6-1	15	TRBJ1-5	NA	TGTGCCAGCACCATGAACACGGGGGCAAATCAGCCCCAGCATTTT	CASTMNTGANQPQHF
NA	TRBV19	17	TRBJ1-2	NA	TGTGCCAGTAGTATACGTGCTAAATCTAATCCCACTTATGGCTACACCTTC	CASSIRAKSNPTYGYTF
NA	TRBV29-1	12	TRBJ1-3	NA	TGCAGCGTTAAACAGACTGGAAACACCATATATTTT	CSVKQTGNTIYF
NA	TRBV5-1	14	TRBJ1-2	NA	TGCGCCAGCAGCTTGGACACCACAGGGAGCAGCTACACCTTC	CASSLDTTGSSYTF
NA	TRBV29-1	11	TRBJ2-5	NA	TGCAGCGTTCAGGGAGGAGAGACCCAGTACTTC	CSVQGGETQYF
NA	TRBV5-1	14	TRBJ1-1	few	TGCGCCAGCAGCTTGGATCCGGGGAACACTGAAGCTTTCTTT	CASSLDPGNTEAFF
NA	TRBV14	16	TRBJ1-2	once	TGTGCCAGCAGCCTTCGATGGACGGAAAATAACTATGGCTACACCTTC	CASSLRWTENNYGYTF
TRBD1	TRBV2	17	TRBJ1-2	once	TGTGCCACGATCCCATCGGGACAGGCTCATATTAACTATGGCTACACCTTC	CATIPSGQAHINYGYTF
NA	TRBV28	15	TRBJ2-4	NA	TGTGCCAGCAGTACGTCAGGGGCCACCAAAAACATTCAGTACTTC	CASSTSGATKNIQYF
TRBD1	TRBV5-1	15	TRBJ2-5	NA	TGCGCCAGCAGCTTGGTGCAGGGGGTAGGGGAGACCCAGTACTTC	CASSLVQGVGETQYF
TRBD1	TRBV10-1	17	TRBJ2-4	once	TGCGCCAGCAGGGGGACAGGGCATACCCTAGCCAAAAACATTCAGTACTTC	CASRGTGHTLAKNIQYF
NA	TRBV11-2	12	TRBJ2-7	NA	TGTGCCAGCAGACTGGACAGCCACGAGCAGTACTTC	CASRLDSHEQYF
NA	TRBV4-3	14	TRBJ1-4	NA	TGCGCCAGCAGCCCTCCGGGAAGCTATGAAAAACTGTTTTTT	CASSPPGSYEKLFF
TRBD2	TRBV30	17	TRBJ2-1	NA	TGTGCCTGGAGTGTACGGTCGAGCGGGAGGGCCTGGAATGAGCAGTTCTTC	CAWSVRSSGRAWNEQFF
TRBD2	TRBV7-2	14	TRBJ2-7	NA	TGTGCCAGCAGCTTAGGACTAGCGGTCTACGAGCAGTACTTC	CASSLGLAVYEQYF
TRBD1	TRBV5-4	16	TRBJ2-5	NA	TGTGCCAGCAGCCCTCCCGGACAGGAGTACCAAGAGACCCAGTACTTC	CASSPPGQEYQETQYF
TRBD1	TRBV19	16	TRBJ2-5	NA	TGTGCCAGTAGTCCGGGGACAGGAAGGTGGCAAGAGACCCAGTACTTC	CASSPGTGRWQETQYF
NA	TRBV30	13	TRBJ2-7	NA	TGTGCCTGGAGTTCAGCGGGTGAGGGAGAGCAGTACTTC	CAWSSAGEGEQYF
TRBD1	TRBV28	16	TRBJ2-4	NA	TGTGCCAGCAGTCTCCCACAGGGGGCGGCCAAAAACATTCAGTACTTC	CASSLPQGAAKNIQYF
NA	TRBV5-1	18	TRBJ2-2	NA	TGCGCCAGCAGCTTGGAACAGGGATTGGCCACTTTCACCGGGGAGCTGTTTTTT	CASSLEQGLATFTGELFF
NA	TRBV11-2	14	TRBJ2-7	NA	TGTGCCAGCAGCCAGATAACAGGAACCTACGAGCAGTACTTC	CASSQITGTYEQYF
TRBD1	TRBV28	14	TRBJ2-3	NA	TGTGCCAGCAGGGGCGGACAGGGCCCAGATACGCAGTATTTT	CASRGGQGPDTQYF
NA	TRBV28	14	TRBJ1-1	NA	TGTGCCAGCAGCCCTGGGACAATGAACACTGAAGCTTTCTTT	CASSPGTMNTEAFF
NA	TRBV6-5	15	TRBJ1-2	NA	TGTGCCAGCACCTCCGAGGGGCGAGGAAACTATGGCTACACCTTC	CASTSEGRGNYGYTF
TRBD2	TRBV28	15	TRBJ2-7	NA	TGTGCCAGCCGGCGAGGGCTAGCGGGAGCTTACGAGCAGTACTTC	CASRRGLAGAYEQYF
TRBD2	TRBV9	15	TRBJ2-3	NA	TGTGCCAGCAGCTCGCGACTAGCGGGAGGAGATACGCAGTATTTT	CASSSRLAGGDTQYF
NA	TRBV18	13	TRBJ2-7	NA	TGTGCCAGCTCGCCAGGTTTTTACTACGAGCAGTACTTC	CASSPGFYYEQYF
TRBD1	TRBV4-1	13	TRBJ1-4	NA	TGCGCCAACCTATACCGCCCAGGGGGAAAAACTGTTTTT	CANLYRPGGKTVF
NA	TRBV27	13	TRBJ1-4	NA	TGTGCCAGCAGTTTCCGTTCAAAGGAAAAACTGTTTTTT	CASSFRSKEKLFF
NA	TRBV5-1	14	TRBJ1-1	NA	TGCGCCAGCAGCTTGGTGCGGGGGGCCACTGAAGCTTTCTTT	CASSLVRGATEAFF
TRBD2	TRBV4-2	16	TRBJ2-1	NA	TGTGCCAGCAGCCAAGTCAACGTGCGGGAGTTGGATGAGCAGTTCTTC	CASSQVNVRELDEQFF
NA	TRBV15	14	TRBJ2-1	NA	TGTGCCACCAGCGACTGGAGCTCCTACAATGAGCAGTTCTTC	CATSDWSSYNEQFF
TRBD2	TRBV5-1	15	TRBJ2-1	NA	TGCGCCAGCAGCTTGGGACTAGCGGGAGTAAGTGAGCAGTTCTTC	CASSLGLAGVSEQFF
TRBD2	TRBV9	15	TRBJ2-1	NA	TGTGCCAGCAGCCTGGGACTAGCGGGAGTCTATGAGCAGTTCTTC	CASSLGLAGVYEQFF
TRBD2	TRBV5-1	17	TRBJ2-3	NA	TGCGCCAGCAGCTCAGGACTAGCGGGAGGAGTCACAGATACGCAGTATTTT	CASSSGLAGGVTDTQYF
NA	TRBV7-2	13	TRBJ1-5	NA	TGTGCCAGCAGGGGGGGGTGGAATCAGCCCCAGCATTTT	CASRGGWNQPQHF
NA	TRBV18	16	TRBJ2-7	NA	TGTGCCAGCTCACCACTACCGGGACCGTCTACCTACGAGCAGTACTTC	CASSPLPGPSTYEQYF
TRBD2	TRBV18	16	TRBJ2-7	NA	TGTGCCAGCTCACCGAACCTAGCGGGTAGGTCCTACGAGCAGTACTTC	CASSPNLAGRSYEQYF
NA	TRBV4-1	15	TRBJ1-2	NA	TGCGCCAGCAGCCAAGAGGGTCCAGGGCTCTATGGCTACACCTTC	CASSQEGPGLYGYTF
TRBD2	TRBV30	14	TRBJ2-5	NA	TGTGCCTGGACCAGCGGGGGGTACCAAGAGACCCAGTACTTC	CAWTSGGYQETQYF
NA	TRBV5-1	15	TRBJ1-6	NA	TGCGCCAGCAGCTTGGAGGGGGGCGCCGGATCACCCCTCCACTTT	CASSLEGGAGSPLHF
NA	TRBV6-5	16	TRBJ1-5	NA	TGTGCCAGCAGTTACTCGGCTGGGGGCTCAGATCAGCCCCAGCATTTT	CASSYSAGGSDQPQHF